This T cell receptor (beta chain) was obtained from a study of T cells in Graves' hyperthyroidism and ophthalmopathy. This clonotype has a count of ten or more. Trimming shortened V by 0 bases and J by 13 bases, and 11 bases separated the two germline ends. The V gene's germline CDR1 is SGHRS and CDR2 YFSETQ. The CDR3 contains 13 residues. Regions amplified from RNA transcripts were the TCR beta CDR3 regions. In the first-round RT-PCR of the TCR CDR3, the HTBI primer set was used. A single record per CDR3 protein comes from TCRdb applying MiXCR to the multiplex PCR reads. Among around 600,000 distinct CDR3 sequences listed, around 14% were seen once.

The chain couples TRBV5-1 to TRBJ1-6; D gene uncertain. The specimen was blood. The TCR was taken from a woman aged 18-29 years with Graves' ophthalmopathy. CDR3 DNA: TGCGCCAGCAGCTTGGCCACCGACATGCCCCTCCACTTT. Protein: CASSLATDMPLHF.